Presented here are 19 T cell receptor beta chains from one specimen sequenced in a study of T cell changes during pregnancy in multiple sclerosis (dated 2019 in TCRdb). Library preparation employed the immunoSEQ multiplex PCR assay. This is the immuneACCESS table as TCRdb keeps it, with only in-frame sequences that have V and J called. A part of the clones is gone; compared with another copy, unresolved V genes explain less than half, and the rest is unexplained. The sample profile shows some 49,000 clones; 92% of them were found once. Jointly, the top ten make up approximately 0.41% of the sample. Sequenced here: CD4+ T cells from peripheral blood mononuclear cells, sampled in the second trimester of pregnancy. The receptors shown here come from a female donor in good health, enrolled as a control in a pregnancy study.

The gene calls are TRBV27 and TRBJ1-3; no definite D call. V was trimmed by 4 bases and J by 3 bases, leaving 13 bases between them. CDR3 length: 15 amino acids. CDR1 and CDR2 from the germline V gene are MNHEY and SMNVEV (reference sequence). The CDR3 protein is CASSSISGIGNTIYF. The CDR3 DNA sequence: TGTGCCAGCAGTTCCATCTCCGGTATTGGAAACACCATATATTTT.

This clone was seen once. This chain links TRBV5-1 with TRBJ1-2, with D maybe TRBD1 (5 bases). The length of the CDR3 is 15 residues. V lost 0 bases and J 4 bases, leaving 13 bases between the germline ends. Germline-derived CDR1 and CDR2 are SGHRS and YFSETQ. This CDR3 reads CASSLGFRDTYGYTF. CDR3 DNA: TGCGCCAGCAGCTTGGGTTTCAGGGATACCTATGGCTACACCTTC.

This clone was recorded only once. The chain joins TRBV11-3 to TRBJ1-4, with D perhaps TRBD1 (5 bases). The V end lost 2 bases, the J end lost 4 bases, and 14 bases lay between the germline ends. Germline V gene sequence: CDR1 SGHNT, CDR2 YENEEA. CDR3 length equals 16 residues. The CDR3, as DNA: TGTGCCAGCAGCTTAAGGCAGGGTCGTAATAATGAAAAACTGTTTTTT. Translation: CASSLRQGRNNEKLFF. Full variable domain (rest looked up from reference TRBV11-3 and TRBJ1-4): EAGVVQSPRYKIIEKKQPVAFWCNPISGHNTLYWYLQNLGQGPELLIRYENEEAVDDSQLPKDRFSAERLKGVDSTLKIQPAELGDSAVYLCASSLRQGRNNEKLFFGSGTQLSVL.

The chain couples TRBV19 to TRBJ2-3; 9 bases map to TRBD2. Germline V gene lookup returns CDR1 LNHDA and CDR2 SQIVND (reference sequence). V lost 6 bases and J lost 0; bases outside the gene matches: 7. The CDR3 loop spans 16 amino acids. The CDR3 sequence is CASSTLSGGSTDTQYF. The DNA for the CDR3 is TGTGCCAGTAGCACCCTTAGCGGGGGTAGCACAGATACGCAGTATTTT.

The chain employs TRBV6-5 and TRBJ1-1, with D tentatively TRBD1 (5 bases). V lost 0 bases, J lost 3 bases, and 11 bases lay in between. CDR3 length: 15 residues. Germline values: CDR1 MNHEY, CDR2 SVGAGI. CDR3 residues: CASSYSRQGDTEAFF. Written as DNA, the CDR3 is TGTGCCAGCAGTTACTCGAGGCAGGGCGACACTGAAGCTTTCTTT.

This clone was seen a few times. The V and J genes are TRBV4-2 and TRBJ2-5; a weak D match, TRBD1 (6 bases). CDR3 length: 15 residues. V lost 5 bases and J lost 5, with 18 bases in between. Germline V CDR1 and CDR2: LGHNA, YNFKEQ. This CDR3 reads CASSSQQGGGETQYF. As DNA, the CDR3 is TGTGCCAGCAGCTCGCAGCAAGGGGGTGGGGAGACCCAGTACTTC.

This chain uses TRBV19 with TRBJ2-7; 11 nucleotides agree with TRBD2. The CDR3 has 18 amino acids. Per the germline V gene, CDR1 is LNHDA and CDR2 is SQIVND (reference sequence). The V segment lost 6 bases and the J segment 2 bases; nucleotides outside the gene matches: 15. CDR3 nucleotide sequence: TGTGCCAGTAGCCAGGGGCTGACTAGCGGGGCTTACGCCTACGAGCAGTACTTC. It translates to CASSQGLTSGAYAYEQYF.

The V gene is TRBV6-5, the J gene TRBJ1-5; 8 nucleotides agree with TRBD1. Trimming cost V 7 bases and J 4 bases; bases outside gene matches: 9. The CDR3 loop spans 15 amino acids. Germline CDR1 and CDR2: MNHEY and SVGAGI. CDR3 DNA: TGTGCCAGCACCTCCCCGAACAGGGGGAATCAGCCCCAGCATTTT. It encodes CASTSPNRGNQPQHF.

The chain uses TRBV27 and TRBJ1-5; D ambiguous. The V end lost 3 bases, the J end lost 6 bases, and 12 bases lay between the germline ends. The CDR3 is made up of 14 amino acids. Germline-derived CDR1 and CDR2 are MNHEY and SMNVEV (reference sequence). CDR3 DNA sequence: TGTGCCAGCAGTTTGCGCCCCGGGTCTCAGCCCCAGCATTTT. Translation gives CASSLRPGSQPQHF.

The rearrangement uses TRBV5-4 and TRBJ1-6, with D perhaps matching TRBD1 (5 bases). Trimming stripped 4 bases from V and 3 bases from J, with 17 bases between. CDR1 is SGHNT and CDR2 is YYREEE in the germline V gene (reference sequence). The CDR3 contains 17 residues. CDR3 loop: CASSLLNPTVYNSPLHF. Written as DNA, the CDR3 is TGTGCCAGCAGCCTCCTAAACCCGACAGTCTATAATTCACCCCTCCACTTT.

The gene calls are TRBV27 and TRBJ2-2; D is perhaps TRBD2 (5 bases). Deletions cut 5 bases from V and 0 bases from J, with 10 bases between. This CDR3 has 15 residues. The germline V gene has CDR1 MNHEY and CDR2 SMNVEV (reference sequence). CDR3 bases: TGTGCCAGCAGTCTCAGCGGAACGAACACCGGGGAGCTGTTTTTT. Amino acid sequence: CASSLSGTNTGELFF.

V usage is TRBV9 and J usage is TRBJ1-1, with D unresolved. Germline CDR1 is SGDLS and CDR2 is YYNGEE. The CDR3 totals 15 residues. Trimming pared 0 bases from V and 1 base from J, leaving 10 bases between. CDR3 sequence (DNA): TGTGCCAGCAGCGTAGTCCGAGAACCGAACACTGAAGCTTTCTTT. Translation gives CASSVVREPNTEAFF.

The J gene is TRBJ1-6, the V gene TRBV9; 7 bases are a match to TRBD1. CDR1 and CDR2 (germline): SGDLS, YYNGEE. This CDR3 has 18 amino acids. The junction had 9 bases not matched to a gene; V was cut back by 3 bases and J by 0 bases. The CDR3 is CASSAGGPASSYNSPLHF. DNA for the CDR3: TGTGCCAGCAGCGCAGGGGGACCGGCGAGCTCCTATAATTCACCCCTCCACTTT.

The rearrangement links TRBV11-3 to TRBJ1-2; 8 bases are shared with TRBD1. The V segment lost 0 bases and the J segment 7 bases; nucleotides outside the gene matches: 13. Germline CDR1 and CDR2: SGHNT and YENEEA. CDR3 length: 17 residues. CDR3 DNA sequence: TGTGCCAGCAGCTTAGATTTGTTTGGACAGGGAAAAGGTGGCTACACCTTC. Translating gives CASSLDLFGQGKGGYTF.

Comments on this clone: Other DNA sequences in this sample translate to the same CDR3. The chain carries TRBV7-2 and TRBJ1-5, with D possibly TRBD1 on 5 matching bases. The germline V gene encodes CDR1 SGHTA and CDR2 FQGNSA. V was clipped by 4 bases and J by 4 bases, with 8 bases between them. This CDR3 contains 13 residues. The chain's CDR3 is CASSYRGNQPQHF. DNA of the CDR3: TGTGCCAGCAGCTACCGGGGGAATCAGCCCCAGCATTTT.

The chain has TRBV9 and TRBJ2-1, with D perhaps matching TRBD2 (5 bases). The V end was cut by 3 bases, the J end by 5 bases, with 12 bases between. The CDR3 runs 14 residues. From germline, CDR1 is SGDLS and CDR2 YYNGEE. CDR3 loop: CASSARWENNEQFF. The CDR3, as DNA: TGTGCCAGCAGCGCCCGTTGGGAGAACAATGAGCAGTTCTTC.

The J gene is TRBJ1-3, the V gene TRBV18; 9 bases fit TRBD1. Trimming took 3 bases from V and 5 from J; bases not matched to a gene: 5. CDR3 length: 15 residues. Germline V gene lookup returns CDR1 KGHSH and CDR2 LQKENI. The CDR3 bases are TGTGCCAGCTCACCGGACGGACAGGGGCGAAACACCATATATTTT. Its translation: CASSPDGQGRNTIYF. The full variable domain, in which reference TRBV18 and TRBJ1-3 provide the parts outside the CDR3, is NAGVMQNPRHLVRRRGQEARLRCSPMKGHSHVYWYRQLPEEGLKFMVYLQKENIIDESGMPKERFSAEFPKEGPSILRIQQVVRGDSAAYFCASSPDGQGRNTIYFGEGSWLTVV.

The chain carries TRBV25-1 and TRBJ2-1; a possible D gene is TRBD2 (5 bases). CDR3 size: 14 residues. V was pared by 5 bases and J by 9 bases, with 17 bases between. From germline, CDR1 is MGHDK and CDR2 SYGVNS. CDR3 sequence reads: CASSPSGPWGEQFF. Written as DNA, the CDR3 is TGTGCCAGCAGTCCCAGCGGACCTTGGGGTGAGCAGTTCTTC.

The rearrangement uses TRBV7-3 and TRBJ2-1; TRBD2 aligns across 15 bases. From germline, CDR1 is SGHTA and CDR2 FQGTGA. The V gene end was trimmed by 4 bases and the J gene end by 7 bases; junction bases not matched to a gene: 2. The CDR3 runs 15 residues. The CDR3 DNA is TGTGCCAGCAGCTCCGGGACTAGCGGGGGGAATGAGCAGTTCTTC. Translating gives CASSSGTSGGNEQFF.